A single T cell receptor beta chain is shown here with its context. Its antigen is currently unknown. This sample stems from a study of T cell responses to AZD1222 COVID-19 vaccine. Study findings and constraints: Most donors were white British, females outnumbered males, and clonal diversity was possibly underestimated.

This CDR3 is built from 13 residues. In germline, CDR1 is WSHSY, CDR2 SAAADI. The V and J ends lost 10 bases and 0 bases respectively, with 12 bases between them. The protocol was immunoSEQ multiplex PCR, while the TCRdb copy is restricted to in-frame clones and leaves out a portion. The profile shows around 96,000 clones, about 93% of them singletons. Sequencing was performed on peripheral blood, taken 28 days after the second AZD1222 dose. The TCR was taken from an adult who received the AZD1222 COVID-19 vaccine. The chain joins TRBV10-2 to TRBJ1-1, with D unresolved. CDR3: CATGIGVNTEAFF. CDR3 in DNA: TGCGCCACCGGGATCGGGGTGAACACTGAAGCTTTCTTT.